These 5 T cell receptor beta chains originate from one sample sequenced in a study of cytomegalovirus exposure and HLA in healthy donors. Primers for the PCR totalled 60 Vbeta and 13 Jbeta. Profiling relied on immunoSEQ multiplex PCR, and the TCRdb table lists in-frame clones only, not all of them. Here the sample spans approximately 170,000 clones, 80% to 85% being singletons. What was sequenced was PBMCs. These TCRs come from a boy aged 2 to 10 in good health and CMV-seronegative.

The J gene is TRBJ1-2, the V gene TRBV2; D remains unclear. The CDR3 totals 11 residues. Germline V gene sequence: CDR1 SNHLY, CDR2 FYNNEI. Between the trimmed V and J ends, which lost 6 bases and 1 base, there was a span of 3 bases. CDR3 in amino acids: CASSGNYGYTF. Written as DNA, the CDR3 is TGTGCCAGCAGCGGTAACTATGGCTACACCTTC.

The CDR3 sequence is CASSLAVRGSYEQYF. CDR3 nucleotide sequence: TGTGCCAGCAGCTTGGCCGTCAGGGGGTCTTACGAGCAGTACTTC. V usage is TRBV5-6 and J usage is TRBJ2-7, with 7 bases aligning to TRBD1. CDR1 and CDR2 (germline): SGHDT, YYEEEE. There are 15 residues in the CDR3. V trimming: 0 bases; J trimming: 4 bases; junction bases outside the gene matches: 7.

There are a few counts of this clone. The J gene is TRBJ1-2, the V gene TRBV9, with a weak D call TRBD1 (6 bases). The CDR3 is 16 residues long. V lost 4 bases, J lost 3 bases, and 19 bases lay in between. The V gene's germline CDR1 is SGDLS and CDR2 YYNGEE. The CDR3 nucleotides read TGTGCCAGCAGCTCCACGGGGGGCAGCAAACACTATGGCTACACCTTC. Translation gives CASSSTGGSKHYGYTF.

This chain's CDR3 is CASSIGTASNQPQHF. CDR3 nucleotides: TGTGCCAGTAGTATCGGGACAGCCAGCAATCAGCCCCAGCATTTT. V and J are TRBV19 and TRBJ1-5; 7 bases agree with TRBD1. Germline loops: CDR1 LNHDA, CDR2 SQIVND (reference sequence). The CDR3 has 15 residues. V dropped 3 bases and J dropped 1; count of bases not matched to a gene: 3.

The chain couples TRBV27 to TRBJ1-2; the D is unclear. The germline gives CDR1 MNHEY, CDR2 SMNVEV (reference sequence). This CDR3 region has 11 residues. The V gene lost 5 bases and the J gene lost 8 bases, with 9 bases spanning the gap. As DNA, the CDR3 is TGTGCCAGCAGTCCCAGATCGGGCTACACCTTC. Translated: CASSPRSGYTF.